This TCR beta chain stems from a study of cytomegalovirus exposure and HLA in healthy donors. In the study overall: A subsequent analysis reported that the roughly 120 validation repertoires were produced on the same platform that had also been used for the roughly 700 first-cohort repertoires. Study observations and caveats: A subsequent analysis found that TCR clusters from the first cohort also tended to co-occur in the roughly 120 validation repertoires, with less than 95% of cluster scores above 0.

In this sample, this clone turned up a few times. Its target is unknown. TCRdb keeps only in-frame clones here, not all; method: immunoSEQ multiplex PCR. The sample contains 180,000 or so clones, 84% of which appear only once. With 1 base removed from V and 3 bases from J, the gap between germline ends came to 6 bases. Looked up from germline, CDR1 is KGHSH and CDR2 is LQKENI. The length of the CDR3 is 13 residues. Input material: PBMCs. The receptor comes from a woman aged 25 to 39 in good health and CMV-seropositive. The rearrangement links TRBV18 to TRBJ1-1; D remains unclear. CDR3 nucleotide sequence: TGTGCCAGCTCACCACGGCCTGACACTGAAGCTTTCTTT. Translation: CASSPRPDTEAFF.